Listed below are T cell receptor beta chains from one sample, sequenced in a study of molecular identifiers for immune sequencing clone quantification. TCRdb recomputed calls from the PCR reads with MiXCR, one row per CDR3 protein. The table records 250,000 to 400,000 distinct CDR3 sequences, over 20% of them present only once. Sequenced material: naive CD8+ T cells from blood, with Jurkat cell RNA spiked in. These receptors all stem from a human donor in good health. Some libraries in this study had Jurkat cell RNA spiked in. Each CDR3 is given with its conserved first and last residue. The D gene is left open where the match is weak. Expanded clones are given a class, and other clones once, few, many or no size at all.

J,size,D,V,CDR3,DNA
TRBJ2-2,many,NA,TRBV7-9,CASSLFVGSGNTGELFF,TGTGCCAGCAGCTTATTTGTAGGGTCAGGAAACACCGGGGAGCTGTTTTTT
TRBJ1-1,few,NA,TRBV19,CASSIAGETEAFF,TGTGCCAGTAGTATCGCGGGAGAAACTGAAGCTTTCTTT
TRBJ2-3,many,TRBD2,TRBV5-4,CASSFSGGAGHTQYF,TGTGCCAGCAGCTTTAGCGGGGGGGCCGGACATACGCAGTATTTT
TRBJ2-6,many,NA,TRBV29-1,CSVVEGSSGANVLTF,TGCAGCGTTGTAGAGGGTAGCTCTGGGGCCAACGTCCTGACTTTC
TRBJ2-7,many,NA,TRBV11-1,CASSLTVYEQYF,TGTGCCAGCAGCCTGACAGTGTATGAGCAGTACTTC
TRBJ2-3,many,NA,TRBV12-3/TRBV12-4,CASSSNGQRDTDTQYF,TGTGCCAGCAGTTCGAACGGACAGAGAGATACAGATACGCAGTATTTT
TRBJ2-3,many,NA,TRBV7-9,CASSFVGEGPDTQYF,TGTGCCAGCAGTTTTGTGGGAGAGGGTCCAGATACGCAGTATTTT
TRBJ2-7,NA,TRBD1,TRBV14,CASSTQGPYEQYF,TGTGCCAGCTCTACACAGGGGCCCTACGAGCAGTACTTC
TRBJ1-1,few,NA,TRBV11-2,CASSLGTAARTEAFF,TGTGCCAGCAGCTTAGGGACCGCTGCCCGCACTGAAGCTTTCTTT
TRBJ1-2,once,NA,TRBV6-2/TRBV6-3,CASSYGQGRGYTF,TGTGCCAGCAGTTACGGGCAGGGACGAGGCTACACCTTC
TRBJ2-7,NA,TRBD1,TRBV6-2/TRBV6-3,CASSWTGPGEQYF,TGTGCCAGCAGTTGGACAGGGCCGGGGGAGCAGTACTTC
TRBJ2-7,many,NA,TRBV20-1,CSARQTYEQYF,TGCAGTGCTAGACAGACCTACGAGCAGTACTTC
TRBJ2-3,few,TRBD2,TRBV18,CASSPLSGGVSDTQYF,TGTGCCAGCTCACCCCTTAGCGGGGGTGTCTCAGATACGCAGTATTTT
TRBJ2-5,many,NA,TRBV29-1,CSVVFLGGLETQYF,TGCAGCGTTGTGTTTCTGGGGGGGCTGGAGACCCAGTACTTC
TRBJ2-7,NA,TRBD1,TRBV20-1,CSARLGQGRDEQYF,TGCAGTGCTAGATTGGGACAGGGTCGAGACGAGCAGTACTTC
TRBJ2-7,few,NA,TRBV6-2/TRBV6-3,CASSDYSVLQGYEQYF,TGTGCCAGCAGTGACTATTCCGTGCTACAGGGATACGAGCAGTACTTC
TRBJ2-2,many,NA,TRBV19,CASREFGPTGELFF,TGTGCCAGTAGGGAGTTCGGCCCCACCGGGGAGCTGTTTTTT
TRBJ2-3,many,NA,TRBV12-3/TRBV12-4,CASSLARPSDTQYF,TGTGCCAGCAGTTTAGCGCGTCCCTCAGATACGCAGTATTTT
TRBJ2-1,few,TRBD2,TRBV6-1,CASSAITGGLSEQFF,TGTGCCAGCAGCGCTATAACGGGAGGACTCAGTGAGCAGTTCTTC
TRBJ2-5,many,NA,TRBV2,CAAGIQETQYF,TGTGCCGCCGGAATACAAGAGACCCAGTACTTC
TRBJ2-7,few,NA,TRBV5-5,CASSLAPGSDEQYF,TGTGCCAGCAGCTTGGCGCCGGGCTCGGACGAGCAGTACTTC
TRBJ2-2,many,TRBD2,TRBV9,CASSEQPGLAGLRNTGELFF,TGTGCCAGCAGCGAGCAACCGGGACTAGCGGGTCTAAGGAACACCGGGGAGCTGTTTTTT
TRBJ1-1,many,NA,TRBV12-5,CASGRSQNTEAFF,TGTGCTAGTGGCCGCTCTCAGAACACTGAAGCTTTCTTT
TRBJ2-7,many,TRBD2,TRBV20-1,CSASVASGKYEQYF,TGCAGTGCTAGCGTGGCTAGCGGGAAGTACGAGCAGTACTTC
TRBJ2-2,NA,NA,TRBV6-1,CASRAGINTGELFF,TGTGCCAGCAGGGCAGGGATCAACACCGGGGAGCTGTTTTTT
TRBJ2-2,NA,NA,TRBV27,CASSTPRSDGRSTGELFF,TGTGCCAGCAGTACCCCTCGGAGCGACGGTCGGTCCACCGGGGAGCTGTTTTTT
TRBJ1-1,many,TRBD1,TRBV7-8,CASSANRGPNTEAFF,TGTGCCAGCAGTGCAAACAGGGGCCCGAACACTGAAGCTTTCTTT
TRBJ2-1,NA,TRBD2,TRBV11-1,CASSLWAGTSGNEQFF,TGTGCCAGCAGCTTATGGGCCGGGACTAGCGGTAATGAGCAGTTCTTC
TRBJ1-3,NA,NA,TRBV6-5,CASNPLFSTDPSGNTIYF,TGTGCCAGCAATCCCCTCTTCTCGACAGATCCGTCTGGAAACACCATATATTTT
TRBJ2-7,many,NA,TRBV5-5,CASSIQGYEQYF,TGTGCCAGCAGCATCCAGGGATACGAGCAGTACTTC
TRBJ2-4,many,TRBD2,TRBV7-2,CASSLARLAGQDFDIQYF,TGTGCCAGCAGCTTAGCGCGGCTAGCGGGCCAGGATTTTGACATTCAGTACTTC
TRBJ2-7,many,NA,TRBV11-2,CASSPSRRIYEQYF,TGTGCCAGCAGCCCCAGTCGTAGAATTTACGAGCAGTACTTC
TRBJ1-1,many,NA,TRBV13,CASSLKTPEAFF,TGTGCCAGCAGCTTAAAAACGCCAGAAGCTTTCTTT
TRBJ2-7,NA,TRBD2,TRBV2,CASSALLPGLAPEQYF,TGTGCCAGCAGTGCCCTCCTCCCGGGACTAGCACCCGAGCAGTACTTC
TRBJ1-3,many,NA,TRBV12-3/TRBV12-4,CASSLGTSGNTIYF,TGTGCCAGCAGTTTAGGGACGTCTGGAAACACCATATATTTT
TRBJ2-2,NA,NA,TRBV19,CASTGRNTGELFF,TGTGCCAGTACTGGACGGAACACCGGGGAGCTGTTTTTT
TRBJ2-7,many,TRBD2,TRBV12-3/TRBV12-4,CASSFGLATYEQYF,TGTGCCAGCAGTTTTGGACTAGCTACTTACGAGCAGTACTTC